This T cell receptor beta chain was captured in a study of blood T cell repertoires in COVID-19. At the level of the study: Sites across the United States, Italy and Spain contributed samples from acute and convalescent COVID-19. Sources were T cells, B-cell-depleted T cells, or PBMCs; the material itself was cDNA or gDNA.

Original processing notes: Reference gene primer amplification in the assay estimated nucleated cell counts. Only in-frame clones appear in the TCRdb table, and some are missing; sequencing was by immunoSEQ multiplex PCR. The DNA was the basis for D and trimming; V, J and clone size are from that table. This table holds tens of thousands of clones, 91% found once. This CDR3 region has 12 residues. V trimming: 4 bases; J trimming: 9 bases; junction bases outside the gene matches: 3. Germline assignment: CDR1 SGHRS and CDR2 YFSETQ. The clonotype originates from a human donor in a cohort sampled during active COVID-19. The chain carries TRBV5-1 and TRBJ2-1, with 8 positions matching TRBD2. The specimen sequenced was peripheral blood. This CDR3 is CASSTREGEQFF. In nucleotides, the CDR3 is TGCGCCAGCAGCACCCGGGAGGGTGAGCAGTTCTTC.